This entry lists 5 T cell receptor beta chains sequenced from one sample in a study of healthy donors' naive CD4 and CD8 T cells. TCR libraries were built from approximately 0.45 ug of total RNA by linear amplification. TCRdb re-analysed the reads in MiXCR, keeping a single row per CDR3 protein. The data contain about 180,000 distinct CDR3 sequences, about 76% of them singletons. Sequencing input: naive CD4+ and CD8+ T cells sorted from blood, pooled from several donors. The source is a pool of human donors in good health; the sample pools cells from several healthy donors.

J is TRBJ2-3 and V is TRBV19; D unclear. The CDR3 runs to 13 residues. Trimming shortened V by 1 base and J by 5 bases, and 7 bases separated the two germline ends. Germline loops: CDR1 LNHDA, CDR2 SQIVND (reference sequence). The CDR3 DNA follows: TGTGCCAGTAGTATAGTCCGAGGAGATACGCAGTATTTT. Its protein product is CASSIVRGDTQYF.

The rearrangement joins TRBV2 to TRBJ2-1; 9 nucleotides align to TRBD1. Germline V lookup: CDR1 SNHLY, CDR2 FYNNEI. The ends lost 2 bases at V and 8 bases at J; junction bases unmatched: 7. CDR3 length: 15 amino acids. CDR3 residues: CASSEWGQGVDEQFF. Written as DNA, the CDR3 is TGTGCCAGCAGTGAATGGGGACAGGGTGTCGATGAGCAGTTCTTC.

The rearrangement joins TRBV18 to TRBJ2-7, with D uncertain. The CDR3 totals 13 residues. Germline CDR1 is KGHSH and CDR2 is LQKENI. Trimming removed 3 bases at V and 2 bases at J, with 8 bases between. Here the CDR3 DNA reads TGTGCCAGCTCACCTAGGGATCCCTACGAGCAGTACTTC. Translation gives CASSPRDPYEQYF.

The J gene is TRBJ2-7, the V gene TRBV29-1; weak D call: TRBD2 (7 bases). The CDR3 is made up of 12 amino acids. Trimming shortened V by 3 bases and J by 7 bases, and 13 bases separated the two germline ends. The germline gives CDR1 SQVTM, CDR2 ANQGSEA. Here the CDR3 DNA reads TGCAGCGTTGACCGGGGGGCGCGGGAGCAGTACTTC. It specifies CSVDRGAREQYF.

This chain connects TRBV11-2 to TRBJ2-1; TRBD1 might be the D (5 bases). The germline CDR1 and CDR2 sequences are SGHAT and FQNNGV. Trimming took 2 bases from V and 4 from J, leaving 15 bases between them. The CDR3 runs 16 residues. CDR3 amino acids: CASSLNAGQPYNEQFF. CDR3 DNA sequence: TGTGCCAGCAGCTTAAATGCAGGGCAGCCTTACAATGAGCAGTTCTTC.